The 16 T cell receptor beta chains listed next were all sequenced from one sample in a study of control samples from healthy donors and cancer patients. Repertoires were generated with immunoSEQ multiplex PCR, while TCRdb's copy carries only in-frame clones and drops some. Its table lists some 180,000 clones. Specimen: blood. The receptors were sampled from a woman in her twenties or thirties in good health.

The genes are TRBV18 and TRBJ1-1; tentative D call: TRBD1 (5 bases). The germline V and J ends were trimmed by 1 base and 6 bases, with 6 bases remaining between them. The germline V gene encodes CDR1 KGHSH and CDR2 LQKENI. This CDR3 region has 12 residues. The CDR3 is CASSPRRAEAFF. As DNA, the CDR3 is TGTGCCAGCTCACCACGCAGGGCTGAAGCTTTCTTT.

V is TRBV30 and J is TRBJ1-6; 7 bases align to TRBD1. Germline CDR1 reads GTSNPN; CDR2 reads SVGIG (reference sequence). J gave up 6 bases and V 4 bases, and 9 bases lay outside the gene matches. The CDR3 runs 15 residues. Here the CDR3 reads CAWTTGQVFNSPLHF. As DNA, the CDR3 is TGTGCCTGGACGACAGGGCAGGTCTTTAATTCACCCCTCCACTTT. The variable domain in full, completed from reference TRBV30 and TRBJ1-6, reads SQTIHQWPATLVQPVGSPLSLECTVEGTSNPNLYWYRQAAGRGLQLLFYSVGIGQISSEVPQNLSASRPQDRQFILSSKKLLLSDSGFYLCAWTTGQVFNSPLHFGNGTRLTVT.

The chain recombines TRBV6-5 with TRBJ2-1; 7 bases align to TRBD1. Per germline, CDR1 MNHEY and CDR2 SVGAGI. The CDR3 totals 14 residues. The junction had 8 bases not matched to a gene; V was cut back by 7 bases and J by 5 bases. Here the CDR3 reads CASTFRQGHNEQFF. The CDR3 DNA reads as TGTGCCAGCACCTTTAGACAGGGTCACAATGAGCAGTTCTTC.

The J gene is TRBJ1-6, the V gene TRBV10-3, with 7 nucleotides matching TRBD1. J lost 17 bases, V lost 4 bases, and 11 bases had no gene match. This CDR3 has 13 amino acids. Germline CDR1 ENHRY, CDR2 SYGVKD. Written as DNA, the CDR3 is TGTGCCATCAGTGGCCACAGGGGCGTGGAAGTCCACTTT. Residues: CAISGHRGVEVHF.

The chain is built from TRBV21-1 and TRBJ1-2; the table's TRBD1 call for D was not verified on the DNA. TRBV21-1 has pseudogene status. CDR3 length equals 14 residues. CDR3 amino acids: CASSKDRTNYGYTF. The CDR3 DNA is TGTGCCAGCAGCAAAGACAGGACTAACTATGGCTACACCTTC.

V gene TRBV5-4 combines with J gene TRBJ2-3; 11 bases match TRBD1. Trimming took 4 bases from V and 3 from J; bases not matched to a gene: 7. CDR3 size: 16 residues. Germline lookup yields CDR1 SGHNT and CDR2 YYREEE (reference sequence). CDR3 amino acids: CASSARTGGPTDTQYF. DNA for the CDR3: TGTGCCAGCAGCGCAAGGACAGGGGGCCCAACAGATACGCAGTATTTT.

CDR3 residues: CASSPYNSPNTEAFF. CDR3 coding DNA: TGTGCCAGCAGTCCCTATAATAGCCCGAACACTGAAGCTTTCTTT. The chain employs TRBV6-5 and TRBJ1-1; D unclear. The ends were cut back, 5 bases at V and 1 base at J, with 14 bases in the middle. CDR3 length: 15 amino acids. Germline CDR1 reads MNHEY; CDR2 reads SVGAGI.

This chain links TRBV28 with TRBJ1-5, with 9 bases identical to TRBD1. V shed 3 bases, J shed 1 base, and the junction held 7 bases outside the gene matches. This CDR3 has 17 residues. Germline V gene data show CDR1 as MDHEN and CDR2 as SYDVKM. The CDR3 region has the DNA TGTGCCAGCAGTTTTACAGGGGGCTTAGTAAGCAATCAGCCCCAGCATTTT. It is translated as CASSFTGGLVSNQPQHF. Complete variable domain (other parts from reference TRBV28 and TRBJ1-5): DVKVTQSSRYLVKRTGEKVFLECVQDMDHENMFWYRQDPGLGLRLIYFSYDVKMKEKGDIPEGYSVSREKKERFSLILESASTNQTSMYLCASSFTGGLVSNQPQHFGDGTRLSIL.

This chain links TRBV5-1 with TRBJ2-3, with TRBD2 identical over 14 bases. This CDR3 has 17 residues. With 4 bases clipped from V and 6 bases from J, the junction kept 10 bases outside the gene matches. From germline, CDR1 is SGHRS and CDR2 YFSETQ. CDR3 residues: CASSRLTSGGARDTQYF. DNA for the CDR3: TGCGCCAGCAGCCGTTTGACTAGCGGGGGGGCCAGGGATACGCAGTATTTT. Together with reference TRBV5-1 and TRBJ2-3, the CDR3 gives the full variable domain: KAGVTQTPRYLIKTRGQQVTLSCSPISGHRSVSWYQQTPGQGLQFLFEYFSETQRNKGNFPGRFSGRQFSNSRSEMNVSTLELGDSALYLCASSRLTSGGARDTQYFGPGTRLTVL.

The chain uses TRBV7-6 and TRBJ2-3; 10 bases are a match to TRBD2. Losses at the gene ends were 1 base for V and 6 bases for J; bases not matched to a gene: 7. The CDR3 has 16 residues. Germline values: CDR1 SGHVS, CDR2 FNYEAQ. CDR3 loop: CASSLVGLAAGDTQYF. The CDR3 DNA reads TGTGCCAGCAGCTTAGTTGGACTAGCGGCTGGGGATACGCAGTATTTT.

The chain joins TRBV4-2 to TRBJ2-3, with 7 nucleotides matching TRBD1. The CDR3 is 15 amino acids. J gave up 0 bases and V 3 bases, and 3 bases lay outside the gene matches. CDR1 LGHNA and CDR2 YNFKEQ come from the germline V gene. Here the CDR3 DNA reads TGTGCCAGCAGCCACAACAGGGGCAGCACAGATACGCAGTATTTT. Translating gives CASSHNRGSTDTQYF.

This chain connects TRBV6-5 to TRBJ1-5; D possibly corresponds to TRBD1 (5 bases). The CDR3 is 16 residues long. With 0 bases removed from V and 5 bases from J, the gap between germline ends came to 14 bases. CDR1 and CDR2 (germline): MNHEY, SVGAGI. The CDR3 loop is CASSYSIWGGDQPQHF. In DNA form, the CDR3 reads TGTGCCAGCAGTTACTCGATATGGGGAGGGGATCAGCCCCAGCATTTT.

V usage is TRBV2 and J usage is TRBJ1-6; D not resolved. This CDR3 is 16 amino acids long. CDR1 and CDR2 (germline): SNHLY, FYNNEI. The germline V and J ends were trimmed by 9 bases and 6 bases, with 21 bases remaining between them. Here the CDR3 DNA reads TGTGCCAGTTACCACGATCTCGCCCGTGCTAATTCACCCCTCCACTTT. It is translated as CASYHDLARANSPLHF.

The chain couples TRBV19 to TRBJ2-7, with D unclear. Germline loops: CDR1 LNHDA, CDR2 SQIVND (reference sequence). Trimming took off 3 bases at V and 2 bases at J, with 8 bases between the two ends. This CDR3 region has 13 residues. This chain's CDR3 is CASSMEWTYEQYF. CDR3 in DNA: TGTGCCAGTAGTATGGAGTGGACCTACGAGCAGTACTTC.

The CDR3 DNA sequence: TGCGCCAGCAGCTTGGGTTCCGGGACAGGGAGTAATTCACCCCTCCACTTT. Amino acids: CASSLGSGTGSNSPLHF. The chain recombines TRBV5-1 with TRBJ1-6, with 9 positions matching TRBD1. The CDR3 contains 17 residues. J was trimmed by 6 bases and V by 0 bases; bases with no gene match: 7. The V gene's germline CDR1 is SGHRS and CDR2 YFSETQ.

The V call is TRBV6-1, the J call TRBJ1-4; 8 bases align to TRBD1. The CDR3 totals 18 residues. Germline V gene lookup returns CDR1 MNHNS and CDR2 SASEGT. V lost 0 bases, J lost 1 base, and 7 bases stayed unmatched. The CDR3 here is CASSEAGETGETNEKLFF. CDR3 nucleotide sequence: TGTGCCAGCAGTGAAGCGGGGGAGACAGGGGAAACTAATGAAAAACTGTTTTTT.